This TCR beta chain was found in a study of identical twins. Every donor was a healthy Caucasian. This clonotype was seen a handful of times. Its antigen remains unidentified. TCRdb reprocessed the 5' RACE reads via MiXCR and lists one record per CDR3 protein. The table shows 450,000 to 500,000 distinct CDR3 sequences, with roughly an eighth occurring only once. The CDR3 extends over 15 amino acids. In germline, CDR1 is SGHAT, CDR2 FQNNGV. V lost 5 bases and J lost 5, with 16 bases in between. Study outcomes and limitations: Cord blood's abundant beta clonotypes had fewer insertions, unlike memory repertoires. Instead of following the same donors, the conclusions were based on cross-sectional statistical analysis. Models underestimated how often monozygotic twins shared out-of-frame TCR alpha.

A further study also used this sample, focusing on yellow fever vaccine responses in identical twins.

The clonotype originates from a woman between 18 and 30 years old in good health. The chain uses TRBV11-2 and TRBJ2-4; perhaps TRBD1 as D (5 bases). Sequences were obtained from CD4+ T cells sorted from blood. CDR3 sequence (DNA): TGTGCCAGCAGCCCCGATGGGGCGAGGCAAAACATTCAGTACTTC. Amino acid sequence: CASSPDGARQNIQYF.